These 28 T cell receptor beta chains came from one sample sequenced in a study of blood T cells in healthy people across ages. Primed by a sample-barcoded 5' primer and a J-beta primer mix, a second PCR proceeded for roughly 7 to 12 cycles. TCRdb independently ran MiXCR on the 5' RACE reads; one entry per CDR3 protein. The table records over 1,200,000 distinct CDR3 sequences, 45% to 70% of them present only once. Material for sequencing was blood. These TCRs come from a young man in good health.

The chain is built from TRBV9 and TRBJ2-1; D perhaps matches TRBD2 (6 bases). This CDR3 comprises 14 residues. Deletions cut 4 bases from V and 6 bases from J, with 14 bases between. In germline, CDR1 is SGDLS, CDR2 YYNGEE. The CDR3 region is CASSLHGGINEQFF. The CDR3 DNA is TGTGCCAGCAGCCTTCACGGGGGAATCAATGAGCAGTTCTTC.

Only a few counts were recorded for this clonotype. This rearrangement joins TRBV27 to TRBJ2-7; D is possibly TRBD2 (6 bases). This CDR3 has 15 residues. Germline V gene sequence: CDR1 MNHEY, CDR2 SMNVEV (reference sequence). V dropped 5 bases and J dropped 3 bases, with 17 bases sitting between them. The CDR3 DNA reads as TGTGCCAGCAGTCCCACTAGCTGGGGATACTACGAGCAGTACTTC. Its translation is CASSPTSWGYYEQYF.

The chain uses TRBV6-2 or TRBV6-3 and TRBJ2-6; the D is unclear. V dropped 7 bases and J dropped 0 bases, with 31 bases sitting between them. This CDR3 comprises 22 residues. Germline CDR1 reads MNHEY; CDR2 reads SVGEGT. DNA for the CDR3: TGTGCCAGCACCCAACCCCGATCATCTATGGGCCCCCTTTACTCTGGGGCCAACGTCCTGACTTTC. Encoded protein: CASTQPRSSMGPLYSGANVLTF.

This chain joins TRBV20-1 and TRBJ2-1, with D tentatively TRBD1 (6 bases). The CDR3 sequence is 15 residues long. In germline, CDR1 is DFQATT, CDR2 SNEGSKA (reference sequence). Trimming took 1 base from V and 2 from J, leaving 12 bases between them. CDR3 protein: CSARGQGQTYNEQFF. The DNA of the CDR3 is TGCAGTGCTAGAGGCCAGGGACAAACCTACAATGAGCAGTTCTTC.

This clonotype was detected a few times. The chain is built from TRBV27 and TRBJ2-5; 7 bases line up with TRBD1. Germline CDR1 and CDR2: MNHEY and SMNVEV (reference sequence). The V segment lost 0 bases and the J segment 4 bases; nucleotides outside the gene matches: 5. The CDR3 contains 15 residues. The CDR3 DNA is TGTGCCAGCAGTTTATCGACAGGGTCGGGAGAGACCCAGTACTTC. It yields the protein CASSLSTGSGETQYF.

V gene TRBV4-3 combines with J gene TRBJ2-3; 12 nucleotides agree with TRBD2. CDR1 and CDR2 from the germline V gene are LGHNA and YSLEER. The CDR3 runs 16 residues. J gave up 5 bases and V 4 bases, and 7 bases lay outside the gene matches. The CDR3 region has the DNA TGCGCCAGCAGCCGGTCACTAGCGGGGGGTCGAGATACGCAGTATTTT. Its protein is CASSRSLAGGRDTQYF.

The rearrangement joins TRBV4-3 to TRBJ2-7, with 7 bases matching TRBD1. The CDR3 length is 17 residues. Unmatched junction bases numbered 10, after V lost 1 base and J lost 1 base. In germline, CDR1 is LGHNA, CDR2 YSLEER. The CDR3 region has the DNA TGCGCCAGCAGCCAAGGGCCACACAGGGGATTATCCTACGAGCAGTACTTC. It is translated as CASSQGPHRGLSYEQYF.

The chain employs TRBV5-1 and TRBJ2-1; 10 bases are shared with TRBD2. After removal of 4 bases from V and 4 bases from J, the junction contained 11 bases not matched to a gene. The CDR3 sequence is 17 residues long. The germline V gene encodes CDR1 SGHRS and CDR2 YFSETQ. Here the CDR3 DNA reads TGCGCCAGCAGCCCGACCCCCTGGACTAGCGGATACAATGAGCAGTTCTTC. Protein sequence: CASSPTPWTSGYNEQFF.

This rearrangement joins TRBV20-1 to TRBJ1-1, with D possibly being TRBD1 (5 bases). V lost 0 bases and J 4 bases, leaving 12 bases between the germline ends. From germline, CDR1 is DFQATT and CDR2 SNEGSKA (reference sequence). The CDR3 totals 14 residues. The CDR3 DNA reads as TGCAGTGCTAGAGATCGGCAGGGAAGCACTGAAGCTTTCTTT. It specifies CSARDRQGSTEAFF.

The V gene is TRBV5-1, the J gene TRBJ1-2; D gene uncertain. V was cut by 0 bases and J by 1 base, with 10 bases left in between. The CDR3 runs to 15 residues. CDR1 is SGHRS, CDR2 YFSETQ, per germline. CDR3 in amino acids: CASSLEAEFNYGYTF. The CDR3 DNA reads TGCGCCAGCAGCTTGGAAGCCGAATTTAACTATGGCTACACCTTC.

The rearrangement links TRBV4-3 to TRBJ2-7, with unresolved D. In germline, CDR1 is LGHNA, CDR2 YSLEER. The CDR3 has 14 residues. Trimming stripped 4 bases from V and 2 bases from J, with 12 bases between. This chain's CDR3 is CASSPGKGTYEQYF. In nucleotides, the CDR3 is TGCGCCAGCAGCCCCGGTAAAGGAACCTACGAGCAGTACTTC.

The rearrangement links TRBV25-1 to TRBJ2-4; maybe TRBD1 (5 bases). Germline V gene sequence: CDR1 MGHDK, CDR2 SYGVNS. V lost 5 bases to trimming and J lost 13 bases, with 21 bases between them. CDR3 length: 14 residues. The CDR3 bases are TGTGCCAGCAGTAGACGCACAGGTCTCGGTGAGCAGTACTTC. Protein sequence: CASSRRTGLGEQYF. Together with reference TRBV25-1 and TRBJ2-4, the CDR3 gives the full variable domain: EADIYQTPRYLVIGTGKKITLECSQTMGHDKMYWYQQDPGMELHLIHYSYGVNSTEKGDLSSESTVSRIRTEHFPLTLESARPSHTSQYLCASSRRTGLGEQYFGAGTRLSVL.

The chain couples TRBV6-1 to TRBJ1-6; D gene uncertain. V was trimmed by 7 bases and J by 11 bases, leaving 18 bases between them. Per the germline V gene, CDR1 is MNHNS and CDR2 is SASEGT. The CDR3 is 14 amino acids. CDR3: CASKPIRTETPLHF. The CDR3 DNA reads TGTGCCAGCAAACCGATCCGGACTGAGACACCCCTCCACTTT.

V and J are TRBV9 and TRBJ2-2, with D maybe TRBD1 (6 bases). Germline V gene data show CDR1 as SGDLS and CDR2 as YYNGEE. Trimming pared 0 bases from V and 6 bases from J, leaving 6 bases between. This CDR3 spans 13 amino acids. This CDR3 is CASSVEGAGELFF. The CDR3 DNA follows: TGTGCCAGCAGCGTAGAGGGGGCCGGGGAGCTGTTTTTT. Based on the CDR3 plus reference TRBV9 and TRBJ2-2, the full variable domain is DSGVTQTPKHLITATGQRVTLRCSPRSGDLSVYWYQQSLDQGLQFLIQYYNGEERAKGNILERFSAQQFPDLHSELNLSSLELGDSALYFCASSVEGAGELFFGEGSRLTVL.

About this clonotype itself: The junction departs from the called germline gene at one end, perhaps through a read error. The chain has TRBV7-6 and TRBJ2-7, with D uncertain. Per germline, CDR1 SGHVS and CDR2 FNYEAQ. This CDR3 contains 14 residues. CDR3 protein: CASSLGALSHEQYF. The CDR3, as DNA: TGTGCCAGCAGCTTAGGGGCGCTCTCCCACGAGCAGTACTTC.

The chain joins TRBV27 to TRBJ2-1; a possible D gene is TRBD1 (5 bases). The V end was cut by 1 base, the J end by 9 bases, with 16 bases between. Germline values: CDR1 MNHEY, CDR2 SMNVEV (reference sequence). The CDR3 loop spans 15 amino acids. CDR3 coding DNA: TGTGCCAGCAGTTTATTTACCGGCAGGGCAAGTGAGCAGTTCTTC. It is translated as CASSLFTGRASEQFF.

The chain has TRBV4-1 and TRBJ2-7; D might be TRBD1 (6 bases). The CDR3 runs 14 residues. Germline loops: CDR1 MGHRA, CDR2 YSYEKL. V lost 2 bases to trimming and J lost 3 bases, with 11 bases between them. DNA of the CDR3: TGCGCCAGCAGCCAACCTGGGGGCGGCTACGAGCAGTACTTC. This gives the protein CASSQPGGGYEQYF.

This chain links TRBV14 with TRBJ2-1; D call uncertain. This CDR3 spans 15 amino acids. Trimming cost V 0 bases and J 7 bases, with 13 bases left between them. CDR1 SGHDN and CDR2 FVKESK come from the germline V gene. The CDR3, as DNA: TGTGCCAGCAGCCAAGAATTAACCGGGTTTAATGAGCAGTTCTTC. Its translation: CASSQELTGFNEQFF.

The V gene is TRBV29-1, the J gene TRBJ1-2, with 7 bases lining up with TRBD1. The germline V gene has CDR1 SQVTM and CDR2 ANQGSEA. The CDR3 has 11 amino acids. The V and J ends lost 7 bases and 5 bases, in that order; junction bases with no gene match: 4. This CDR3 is CSGWDRYGYTF. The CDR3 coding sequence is TGCAGCGGATGGGACAGATATGGCTACACCTTC.

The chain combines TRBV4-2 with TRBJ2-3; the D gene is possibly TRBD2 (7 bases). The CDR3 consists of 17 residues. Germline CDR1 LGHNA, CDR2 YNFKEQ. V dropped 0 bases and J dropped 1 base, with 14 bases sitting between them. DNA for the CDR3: TGTGCCAGCAGCCAAGAGGGCGGGCGGGGGCGCACAGATACGCAGTATTTT. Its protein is CASSQEGGRGRTDTQYF.

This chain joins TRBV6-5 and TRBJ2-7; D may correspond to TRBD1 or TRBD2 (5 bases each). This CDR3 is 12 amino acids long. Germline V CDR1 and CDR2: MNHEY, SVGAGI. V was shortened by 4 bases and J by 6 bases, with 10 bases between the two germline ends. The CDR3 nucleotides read TGTGCCAGCAGTTGGGGGACCGCCGAGCAGTACTTC. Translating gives CASSWGTAEQYF.

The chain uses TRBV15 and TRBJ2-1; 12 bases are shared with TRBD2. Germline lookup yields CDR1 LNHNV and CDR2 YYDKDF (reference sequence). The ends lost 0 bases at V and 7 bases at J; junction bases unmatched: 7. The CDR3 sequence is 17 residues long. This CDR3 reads CATSRDPWTSGINEQFF. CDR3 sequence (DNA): TGTGCCACCAGCAGAGACCCCTGGACTAGCGGGATAAATGAGCAGTTCTTC. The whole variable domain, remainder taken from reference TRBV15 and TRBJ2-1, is DAMVIQNPRYQVTQFGKPVTLSCSQTLNHNVMYWYQQKSSQAPKLLFHYYDKDFNNEADTPDNFQSRRPNTSFCFLDIRSPGLGDTAMYLCATSRDPWTSGINEQFFGPGTRLTVL.

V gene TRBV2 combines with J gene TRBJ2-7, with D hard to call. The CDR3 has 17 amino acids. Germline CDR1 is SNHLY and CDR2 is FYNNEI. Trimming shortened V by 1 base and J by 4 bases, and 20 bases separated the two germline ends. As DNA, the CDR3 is TGTGCCAGCAGTGAAGAACGACGACAAGTCCTACGGTACGAGCAGTACTTC. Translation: CASSEERRQVLRYEQYF. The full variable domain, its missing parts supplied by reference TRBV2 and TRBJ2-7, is EPEVTQTPSHQVTQMGQEVILRCVPISNHLYFYWYRQILGQKVEFLVSFYNNEISEKSEIFDDQFSVERPDGSNFTLKIRSTKLEDSAMYFCASSEERRQVLRYEQYFGPGTRLTVT.

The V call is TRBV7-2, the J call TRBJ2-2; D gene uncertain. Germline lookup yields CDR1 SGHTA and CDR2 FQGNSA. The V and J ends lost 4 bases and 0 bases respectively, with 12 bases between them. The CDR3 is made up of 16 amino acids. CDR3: CASSSEQRANTGELFF. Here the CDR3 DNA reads TGTGCCAGCAGCTCCGAGCAGCGCGCGAACACCGGGGAGCTGTTTTTT.

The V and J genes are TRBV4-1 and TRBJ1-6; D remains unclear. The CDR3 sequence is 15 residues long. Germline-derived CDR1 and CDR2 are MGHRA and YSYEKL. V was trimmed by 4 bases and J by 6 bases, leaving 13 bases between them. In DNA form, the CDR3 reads TGCGCCAGCAGCCCCCCGGGTCTAGCTAATTCACCCCTCCACTTT. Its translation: CASSPPGLANSPLHF.

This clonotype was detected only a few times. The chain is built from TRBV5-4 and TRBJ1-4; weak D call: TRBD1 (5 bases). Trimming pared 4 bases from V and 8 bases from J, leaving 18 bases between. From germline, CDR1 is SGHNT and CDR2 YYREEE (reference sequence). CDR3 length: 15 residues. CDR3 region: CASSPGGERMEKLFF. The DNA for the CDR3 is TGTGCCAGCAGCCCCGGGGGGGAGAGGATGGAAAAACTGTTTTTT.

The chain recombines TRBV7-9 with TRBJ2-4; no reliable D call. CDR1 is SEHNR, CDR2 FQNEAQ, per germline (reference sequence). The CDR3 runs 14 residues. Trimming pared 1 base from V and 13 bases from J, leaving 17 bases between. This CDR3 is CASSLDLGTREQYF. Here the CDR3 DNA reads TGTGCCAGCAGCTTAGATTTGGGAACCAGAGAGCAGTACTTC. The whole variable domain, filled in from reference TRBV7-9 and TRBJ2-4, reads DTGVSQNPRHKITKRGQNVTFRCDPISEHNRLYWYRQTLGQGPEFLTYFQNEAQLEKSRLLSDRFSAERPKGSFSTLEIQRTEQGDSAMYLCASSLDLGTREQYFGAGTRLSVL.

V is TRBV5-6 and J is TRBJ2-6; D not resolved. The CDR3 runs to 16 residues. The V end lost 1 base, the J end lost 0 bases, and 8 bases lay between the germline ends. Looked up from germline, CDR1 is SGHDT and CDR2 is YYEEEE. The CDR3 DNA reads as TGTGCCAGCAGCTTGTTTGTGTTCTCTGGGGCCAACGTCCTGACTTTC. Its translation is CASSLFVFSGANVLTF.